These 28 T cell receptor beta chains share one sample of origin, sequenced in a study of shared clonotypes between healthy human individuals. The repertoire was sequenced with immunoSEQ multiplex PCR; TCRdb's copy has only in-frame clones and lacks some. The table has about 1.5 million clones, around 97% seen once. Sequencing was done on a sample of naive CD4+ T cells sorted from blood. Described subset: CD45RA+ positively selected. The receptor source for this set is a young man in good health.

The V call is TRBV11-2, the J call TRBJ2-7, with TRBD1 matching over 8 bases. The ends lost 0 bases at V and 2 bases at J; junction bases unmatched: 6. The CDR3 length is 16 residues. Germline CDR1 is SGHAT and CDR2 is FQNNGV. CDR3 nucleotides: TGTGCCAGCAGCTTAGAGGGGTGGACAGGGACCTACGAGCAGTACTTC. Residues: CASSLEGWTGTYEQYF.

The chain uses TRBV19 and TRBJ2-7; 7 bases fit TRBD2. The ends lost 5 bases at V and 0 bases at J; junction bases unmatched: 4. Germline CDR1 and CDR2: LNHDA and SQIVND (reference sequence). CDR3 size: 14 residues. The CDR3 sequence is CASSGGGASYEQYF. In DNA, the CDR3 is TGTGCCAGTAGTGGCGGGGGAGCCTCCTACGAGCAGTACTTC.

CDR3 residues: CAGQGQGDQPQHF. CDR3 bases: TGTGCCGGACAGGGACAGGGGGATCAGCCCCAGCATTTT. The chain is built from TRBV2 and TRBJ1-5; 11 bases map to TRBD1. Germline CDR1 is SNHLY and CDR2 is FYNNEI. Unmatched junction bases numbered 5, after V lost 11 bases and J lost 5 bases. CDR3 length: 13 amino acids.

The V call is TRBV10-1, the J call TRBJ2-5; D call uncertain. V shed 0 bases and J shed 1 base, with 3 bases lying between them. The germline CDR1 and CDR2 sequences are WNHNN and SYGVQD (reference sequence). The CDR3 contains 13 residues. Written as DNA, the CDR3 is TGCGCCAGCAGTGAGTCTACCCAAGAGACCCAGTACTTC. It translates to CASSESTQETQYF.

V is TRBV21-1 and J is TRBJ1-3; whether TRBD1, the table's D call, matches the DNA was not checked. TRBV21-1 corresponds to a pseudogene. This CDR3 is built from 19 residues. The CDR3 reads CASSKVGERDRSSGNTIYF. CDR3 bases: TGTGCCAGCAGCAAAGTTGGGGAACGGGACAGAAGCTCTGGAAACACCATATATTTT.

This chain connects TRBV29-1 to TRBJ1-1; D uncertain. The germline V gene encodes CDR1 SQVTM and CDR2 ANQGSEA. V dropped 3 bases and J dropped 0 bases, with 5 bases sitting between them. This CDR3 contains 12 residues. The DNA of the CDR3 is TGCAGCGTTGACCCAGTGAACACTGAAGCTTTCTTT. It is translated as CSVDPVNTEAFF.

CDR3 residues: CASTPPLGQEVYGYTF. DNA of the CDR3: TGTGCCAGCACCCCACCCCTCGGACAGGAGGTTTATGGCTACACCTTC. This rearrangement joins TRBV2 to TRBJ1-2; TRBD1 aligns across 7 bases. The V gene's germline CDR1 is SNHLY and CDR2 FYNNEI. The CDR3 length is 16 residues. With V trimmed by 7 bases and J by 5 bases, 16 bases remained unmatched.

This rearrangement joins TRBV29-1 to TRBJ2-6, with D tentatively TRBD1 (5 bases). Trimming removed 4 bases at V and 3 bases at J, with 7 bases between. The germline V gene has CDR1 SQVTM and CDR2 ANQGSEA. The CDR3 loop spans 13 amino acids. The CDR3 spells CSVGGFGANVLTF. In nucleotides, the CDR3 is TGCAGCGTTGGGGGCTTTGGGGCCAACGTCCTGACTTTC.

This sequence joins TRBV6-1 and TRBJ2-7; D gene ambiguous. CDR1 and CDR2 (germline): MNHNS, SASEGT. Between the trimmed V and J ends, which lost 4 bases and 3 bases, there was a span of 13 bases. The CDR3 covers 14 residues. CDR3 nucleotides: TGTGCCAGCAGTGGTCAGTGGCAGGACTACGAGCAGTACTTC. As protein: CASSGQWQDYEQYF.

The chain joins TRBV19 to TRBJ2-3; a possible D gene is TRBD1 (8 bases). The CDR3 length is 15 residues. Germline CDR1 is LNHDA and CDR2 is SQIVND (reference sequence). Deletions cut 0 bases from V and 8 bases from J, with 15 bases between. Here the CDR3 reads CASSIDRQGRGTQYF. The CDR3 DNA reads TGTGCCAGTAGTATAGATCGACAGGGGAGGGGTACGCAGTATTTT.

On this clone: The same CDR3 can be traced to other DNA sequences in this sample. The chain carries TRBV28 and TRBJ2-3; D may be TRBD1 (6 bases). CDR3 length equals 12 residues. V was cut by 5 bases and J by 5 bases, with 8 bases left in between. The V gene's germline CDR1 is MDHEN and CDR2 SYDVKM. The CDR3 protein is CASSIQGDTQYF. The CDR3 DNA sequence: TGTGCCAGCAGTATACAGGGAGATACGCAGTATTTT.

V is TRBV14 and J is TRBJ1-5, with TRBD1 matching over 7 bases. CDR3 length equals 17 residues. Germline V CDR1 and CDR2: SGHDN, FVKESK. The V and J ends lost 6 bases and 7 bases, in that order; junction bases with no gene match: 18. The DNA of the CDR3 is TGTGCCAGCAGTTGCCGGCCCCCGGGACAGTCATCGCAGCCCCAGCATTTT. Protein: CASSCRPPGQSSQPQHF. Based on the CDR3 plus reference TRBV14 and TRBJ1-5, the full variable domain is EAGVTQFPSHSVIEKGQTVTLRCDPISGHDNLYWYRRVMGKEIKFLLHFVKESKQDESGMPNNRFLAERTGGTYSTLKVQPAELEDSGVYFCASSCRPPGQSSQPQHFGDGTRLSIL.

The V call is TRBV19, the J call TRBJ1-1; D gene unclear. The CDR3 loop spans 16 amino acids. Germline assignment: CDR1 LNHDA and CDR2 SQIVND (reference sequence). V dropped 1 base and J dropped 3 bases, with 15 bases sitting between them. The DNA of the CDR3 is TGTGCCAGTAGTATAGTTACGAGAGGGTATTACACTGAAGCTTTCTTT. It is translated as CASSIVTRGYYTEAFF.

This chain uses TRBV10-3 with TRBJ2-7; maybe TRBD1 (6 bases). The CDR3 extends over 15 amino acids. Germline CDR1 ENHRY, CDR2 SYGVKD. V lost 6 bases to trimming and J lost 5 bases, with 20 bases between them. This chain's CDR3 is CAIRADSSQFDEQYF. DNA for the CDR3: TGTGCCATCAGAGCGGACAGCTCTCAGTTCGACGAGCAGTACTTC.

The chain uses TRBV6-1 and TRBJ2-1; D may correspond to TRBD1 or TRBD2 (5 bases each). The CDR3 totals 13 residues. V lost 5 bases, J lost 10 bases, and 15 bases lay in between. Germline V gene data show CDR1 as MNHNS and CDR2 as SASEGT. CDR3 DNA: TGTGCCAGCAGTCCTCGGGGCCAGGGCGAGCAGTTCTTC. Protein: CASSPRGQGEQFF.

Remarks on this clone: Other DNA variants within this sample encode the same CDR3. J is TRBJ2-7 and V is TRBV5-1; D might be TRBD1 or TRBD2, each matching 7 bases. V was trimmed by 2 bases and J by 4 bases, leaving 10 bases between them. CDR3 length equals 13 residues. The V gene's germline CDR1 is SGHRS and CDR2 YFSETQ. CDR3: CASSFQGGYEQYF. The DNA for the CDR3 is TGCGCCAGCAGCTTCCAGGGGGGGTACGAGCAGTACTTC. Looking up the rest from reference TRBV5-1 and TRBJ2-7 gives the full variable domain: KAGVTQTPRYLIKTRGQQVTLSCSPISGHRSVSWYQQTPGQGLQFLFEYFSETQRNKGNFPGRFSGRQFSNSRSEMNVSTLELGDSALYLCASSFQGGYEQYFGPGTRLTVT.

The J gene is TRBJ2-3, the V gene TRBV15, with 8 bases fitting TRBD2. CDR1 and CDR2 from the germline V gene are LNHNV and YYDKDF (reference sequence). The CDR3 runs 16 residues. The V segment lost 1 base and the J segment 4 bases; nucleotides outside the gene matches: 7. In DNA form, the CDR3 reads TGTGCCACCAGCAGAGTCGGGGGGGCTCGTCCAGATACGCAGTATTTT. Residues: CATSRVGGARPDTQYF.

The chain recombines TRBV5-1 with TRBJ2-7; D is perhaps TRBD1 (6 bases). Germline V gives CDR1 SGHRS, CDR2 YFSETQ. V was cut by 3 bases and J by 4 bases, with 14 bases left in between. The CDR3 spans 14 residues. CDR3 bases: TGCGCCAGCAGCTCTCAGGGGCCGGGATACGAGCAGTACTTC. Protein product: CASSSQGPGYEQYF.

CDR3 nucleotide sequence: TGTGCCAGCAGTTTATATCCCCTAACGGGAGTCTATGAGCAGTTCTTC. Translation gives CASSLYPLTGVYEQFF. The chain employs TRBV28 and TRBJ2-1; D might be TRBD2 (6 bases). The CDR3 covers 16 residues. Germline CDR1 is MDHEN and CDR2 is SYDVKM. Deletions cut 1 base from V and 8 bases from J, with 18 bases between.

This clone was seen more than once but under ten times. The CDR3, as DNA: TGTGCCAGCAGCTTGGGCCTAAATGTCTACGAGCAGTACTTC. This encodes CASSLGLNVYEQYF. The chain links TRBV5-8 to TRBJ2-7, with unresolved D. Trimming pared 0 bases from V and 3 bases from J, leaving 10 bases between. The CDR3 length is 14 residues. From germline, CDR1 is SGHTS and CDR2 YDEGEE.

The chain joins TRBV29-1 to TRBJ1-5; 10 bases match TRBD1. J lost 10 bases, V lost 1 base, and 4 bases had no gene match. Germline values: CDR1 SQVTM, CDR2 ANQGSEA. This CDR3 is built from 13 residues. In DNA form, the CDR3 reads TGCAGCGTTGAAGTAGACAGGGGGCAACCCCAGCATTTT. Its protein is CSVEVDRGQPQHF.

This sequence joins TRBV5-1 and TRBJ1-1; no clear D gene. The CDR3 contains 14 residues. The germline V gene has CDR1 SGHRS and CDR2 YFSETQ. V lost 3 bases to trimming and J lost 5 bases, with 14 bases between them. The CDR3: CASSSYMGGTEAFF. The CDR3 region has the DNA TGCGCCAGCAGCTCCTACATGGGTGGAACTGAAGCTTTCTTT.

This chain links TRBV18 with TRBJ2-5; tentatively, D is TRBD1 (6 bases). Germline loops: CDR1 KGHSH, CDR2 LQKENI. V was clipped by 3 bases and J by 4 bases, with 12 bases between them. CDR3 length: 14 residues. The CDR3 sequence: CASSPAGTTETQYF. DNA for the CDR3: TGTGCCAGCTCACCGGCCGGGACAACAGAGACCCAGTACTTC. Variable domain in full (rest from reference TRBV18 and TRBJ2-5): NAGVMQNPRHLVRRRGQEARLRCSPMKGHSHVYWYRQLPEEGLKFMVYLQKENIIDESGMPKERFSAEFPKEGPSILRIQQVVRGDSAAYFCASSPAGTTETQYFGPGTRLLVL.

V is TRBV5-6 and J is TRBJ1-2; unclear D gene. With 4 bases removed from V and 8 bases from J, the gap between germline ends came to 12 bases. Germline V gene lookup returns CDR1 SGHDT and CDR2 YYEEEE. CDR3 length: 12 amino acids. CDR3 sequence: CASSRRPDGYTF. Here the CDR3 DNA reads TGTGCCAGCAGCCGGAGGCCCGACGGCTACACCTTC.

V is TRBV5-1 and J is TRBJ1-1, with a weak D call TRBD1 (5 bases). Germline V gives CDR1 SGHRS, CDR2 YFSETQ. The CDR3 extends over 16 amino acids. Trimming removed 4 bases at V and 0 bases at J, with 16 bases between. DNA for the CDR3: TGCGCCAGCAGCCGGGGCCCTCAGTCGGTGAACACTGAAGCTTTCTTT. Amino acid sequence: CASSRGPQSVNTEAFF.

The rearrangement links TRBV18 to TRBJ2-7; no clear D. The CDR3 loop spans 13 amino acids. Germline values: CDR1 KGHSH, CDR2 LQKENI. Between the trimmed V and J ends, which lost 1 base and 5 bases, there was a span of 9 bases. The CDR3 sequence: CASSPQERNEQYF. The CDR3, as DNA: TGTGCCAGCTCACCACAGGAACGAAACGAGCAGTACTTC.

The chain carries TRBV27 and TRBJ2-7; D is unresolved. Germline V lookup: CDR1 MNHEY, CDR2 SMNVEV (reference sequence). V gave up 2 bases and J gave up 4 bases, with 18 bases separating them. The CDR3 consists of 16 residues. This CDR3 is CASSLRTVEIGYEQYF. DNA for the CDR3: TGTGCCAGCAGTTTAAGGACCGTAGAAATAGGGTACGAGCAGTACTTC.

V and J are TRBV7-6 and TRBJ2-2, with a tentative D call TRBD1 (6 bases). Germline loops: CDR1 SGHVS, CDR2 FNYEAQ. V dropped 4 bases and J dropped 4 bases, with 16 bases sitting between them. This CDR3 has 16 amino acids. CDR3 sequence reads: CASSSTSGAGTGELFF. As DNA, the CDR3 is TGTGCCAGCAGCTCAACTTCAGGGGCCGGCACCGGGGAGCTGTTTTTT.